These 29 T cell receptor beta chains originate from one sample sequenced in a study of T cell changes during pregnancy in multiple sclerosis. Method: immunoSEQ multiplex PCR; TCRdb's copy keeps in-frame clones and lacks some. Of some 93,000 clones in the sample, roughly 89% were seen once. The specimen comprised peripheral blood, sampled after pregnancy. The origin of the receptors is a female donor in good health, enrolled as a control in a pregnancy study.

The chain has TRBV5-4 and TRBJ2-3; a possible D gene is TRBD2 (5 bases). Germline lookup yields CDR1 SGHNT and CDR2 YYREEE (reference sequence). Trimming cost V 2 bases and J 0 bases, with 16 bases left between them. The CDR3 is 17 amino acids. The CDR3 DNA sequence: TGTGCCAGCAGCTTTCGTCTTTCGGGGTTAAGCACAGATACGCAGTATTTT. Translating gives CASSFRLSGLSTDTQYF.

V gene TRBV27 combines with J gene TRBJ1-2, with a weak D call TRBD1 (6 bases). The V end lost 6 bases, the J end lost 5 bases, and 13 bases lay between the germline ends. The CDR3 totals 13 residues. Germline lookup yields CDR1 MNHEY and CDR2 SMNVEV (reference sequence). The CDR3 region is CASRPGQLYGYTF. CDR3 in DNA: TGTGCCAGCAGGCCCGGACAGCTTTATGGCTACACCTTC.

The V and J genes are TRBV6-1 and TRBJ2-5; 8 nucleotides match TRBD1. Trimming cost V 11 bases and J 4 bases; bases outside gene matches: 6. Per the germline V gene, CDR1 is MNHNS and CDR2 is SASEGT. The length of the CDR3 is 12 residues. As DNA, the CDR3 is TGTGCCTGTGACAGGGGCGCAGAGACCCAGTACTTC. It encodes CACDRGAETQYF.

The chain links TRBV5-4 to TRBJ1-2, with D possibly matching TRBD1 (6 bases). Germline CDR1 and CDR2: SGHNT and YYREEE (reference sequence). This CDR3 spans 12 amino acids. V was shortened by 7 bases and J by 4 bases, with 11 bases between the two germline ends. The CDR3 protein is CASRQGSYGYTF. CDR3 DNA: TGTGCCAGCCGGCAGGGGAGCTATGGCTACACCTTC.

CDR3 bases: TGCAGCGTTGATTCTGGGACTGATTGGCGCAATGAGCAGTTCTTC. Residues: CSVDSGTDWRNEQFF. The genes are TRBV29-1 and TRBJ2-1; a weak D match, TRBD2 (6 bases). V gave up 3 bases and J gave up 6 bases, with 18 bases separating them. The CDR3 consists of 15 residues. Germline CDR1 SQVTM, CDR2 ANQGSEA.

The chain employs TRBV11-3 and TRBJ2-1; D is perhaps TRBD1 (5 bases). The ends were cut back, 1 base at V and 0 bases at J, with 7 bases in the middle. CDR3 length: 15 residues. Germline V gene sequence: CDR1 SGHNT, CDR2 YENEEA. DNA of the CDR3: TGTGCCAGCAGCTTAGTAAGGGGCTCCTACAATGAGCAGTTCTTC. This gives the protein CASSLVRGSYNEQFF.

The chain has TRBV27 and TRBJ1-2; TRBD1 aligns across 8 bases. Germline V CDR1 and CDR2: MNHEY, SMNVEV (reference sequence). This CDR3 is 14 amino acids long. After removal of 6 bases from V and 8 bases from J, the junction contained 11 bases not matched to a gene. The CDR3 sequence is CASRSSRDRRGYTF. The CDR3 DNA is TGTGCCAGCAGGTCCTCCCGGGACAGGCGAGGCTACACCTTC.

CDR3 region: CASSLAGSGGETQYF. The CDR3 region has the DNA TGTGCCAGCAGCTTAGCGGGTAGCGGGGGGGAGACCCAGTACTTC. The chain joins TRBV7-2 to TRBJ2-5, with 10 bases that match TRBD2. There are 15 residues in the CDR3. Germline-derived CDR1 and CDR2 are SGHTA and FQGNSA. Germline trimming cut 0 bases from V and 5 bases from J; bases unmatched to any gene: 3.

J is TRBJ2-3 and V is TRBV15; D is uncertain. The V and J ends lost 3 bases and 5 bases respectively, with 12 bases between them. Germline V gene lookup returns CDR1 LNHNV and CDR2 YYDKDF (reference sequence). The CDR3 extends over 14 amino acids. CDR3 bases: TGTGCCACCAGCAGCAACCCGGTCATAGATACGCAGTATTTT. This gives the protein CATSSNPVIDTQYF.

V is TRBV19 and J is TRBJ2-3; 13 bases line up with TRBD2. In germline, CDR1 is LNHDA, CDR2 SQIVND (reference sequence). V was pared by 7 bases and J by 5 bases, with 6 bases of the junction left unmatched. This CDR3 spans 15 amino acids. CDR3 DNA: TGTGCCAGTATGGGACTAGCGGGGAAGGTAGATACGCAGTATTTT. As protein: CASMGLAGKVDTQYF.

Here the CDR3 DNA reads TGTGCCAGCAGCTGGGGCGGGGGGGCTTCCGGCAAGCGAGAGACCCAGTACTTC. It encodes CASSWGGGASGKRETQYF. The rearrangement links TRBV5-6 to TRBJ2-5; 9 bases match TRBD2. V was clipped by 3 bases and J by 4 bases; unmatched bases: 16. This CDR3 is 18 amino acids long. In germline, CDR1 is SGHDT, CDR2 YYEEEE.

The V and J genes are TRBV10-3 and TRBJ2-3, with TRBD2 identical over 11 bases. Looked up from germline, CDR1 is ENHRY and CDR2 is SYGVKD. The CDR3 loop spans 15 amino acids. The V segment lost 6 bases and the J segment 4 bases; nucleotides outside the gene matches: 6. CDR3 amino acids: CAIRFSGGAPDTQYF. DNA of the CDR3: TGTGCCATCAGATTTAGCGGGGGGGCCCCAGATACGCAGTATTTT.

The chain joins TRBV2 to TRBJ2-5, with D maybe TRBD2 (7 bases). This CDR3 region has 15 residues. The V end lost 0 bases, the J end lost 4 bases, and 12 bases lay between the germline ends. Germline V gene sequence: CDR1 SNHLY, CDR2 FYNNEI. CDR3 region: CASSEARRGRETQYF. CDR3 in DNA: TGTGCCAGCAGTGAAGCGCGGCGGGGGCGAGAGACCCAGTACTTC.

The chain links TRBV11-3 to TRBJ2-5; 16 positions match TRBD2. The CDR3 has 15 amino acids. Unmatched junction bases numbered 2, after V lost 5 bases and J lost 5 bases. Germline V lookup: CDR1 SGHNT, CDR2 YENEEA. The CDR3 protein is CASSPGLAGGETQYF. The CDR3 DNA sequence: TGTGCCAGCAGCCCGGGACTAGCGGGGGGGGAGACCCAGTACTTC.

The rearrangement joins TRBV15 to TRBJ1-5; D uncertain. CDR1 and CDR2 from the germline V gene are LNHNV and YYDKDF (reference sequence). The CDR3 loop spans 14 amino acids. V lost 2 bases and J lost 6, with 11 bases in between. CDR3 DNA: TGTGCCACCAGCAGAACAGAAGACCCTCAGCCCCAGCATTTT. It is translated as CATSRTEDPQPQHF.

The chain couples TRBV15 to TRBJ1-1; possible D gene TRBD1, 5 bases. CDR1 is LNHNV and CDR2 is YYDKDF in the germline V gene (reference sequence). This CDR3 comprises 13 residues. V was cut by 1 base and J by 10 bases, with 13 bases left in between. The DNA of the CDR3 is TGTGCCACCAGCAGAGGGGGGGGGACGGTAGCTTTCTTT. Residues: CATSRGGGTVAFF.

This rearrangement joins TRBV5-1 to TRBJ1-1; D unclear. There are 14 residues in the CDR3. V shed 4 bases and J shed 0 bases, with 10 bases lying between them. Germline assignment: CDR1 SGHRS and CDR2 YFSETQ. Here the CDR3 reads CASSGDTLNTEAFF. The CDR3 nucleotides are TGCGCCAGCAGCGGCGACACCTTGAACACTGAAGCTTTCTTT.

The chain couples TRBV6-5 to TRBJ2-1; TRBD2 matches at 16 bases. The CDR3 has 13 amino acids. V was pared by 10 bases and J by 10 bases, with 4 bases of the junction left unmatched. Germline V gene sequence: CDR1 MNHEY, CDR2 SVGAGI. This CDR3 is CATGLAGGPEQFF. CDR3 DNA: TGTGCCACGGGACTAGCGGGGGGGCCGGAGCAGTTCTTC.

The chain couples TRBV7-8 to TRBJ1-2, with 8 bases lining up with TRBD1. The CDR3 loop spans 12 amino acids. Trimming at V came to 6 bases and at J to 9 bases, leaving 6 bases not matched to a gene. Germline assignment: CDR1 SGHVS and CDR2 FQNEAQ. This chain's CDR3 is CASSNQGASYTF. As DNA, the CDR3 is TGTGCCAGCAGTAATCAGGGGGCGAGCTACACCTTC.

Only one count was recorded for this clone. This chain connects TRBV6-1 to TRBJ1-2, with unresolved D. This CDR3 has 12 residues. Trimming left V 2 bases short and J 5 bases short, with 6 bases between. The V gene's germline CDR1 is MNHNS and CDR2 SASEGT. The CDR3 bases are TGTGCCAGCAGTGAATATGAGTATGGCTACACCTTC. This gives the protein CASSEYEYGYTF.

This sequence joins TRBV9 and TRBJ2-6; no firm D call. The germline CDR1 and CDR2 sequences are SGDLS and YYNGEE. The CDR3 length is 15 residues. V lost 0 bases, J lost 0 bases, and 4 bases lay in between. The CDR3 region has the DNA TGTGCCAGCAGCGTAGTGAGCTCTGGGGCCAACGTCCTGACTTTC. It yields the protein CASSVVSSGANVLTF.

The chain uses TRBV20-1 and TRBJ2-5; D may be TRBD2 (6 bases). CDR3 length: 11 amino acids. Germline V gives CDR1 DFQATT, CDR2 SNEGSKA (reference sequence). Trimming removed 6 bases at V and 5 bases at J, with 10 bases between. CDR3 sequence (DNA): TGCAGTGCGGGACTCGGGGAGACCCAGTACTTC. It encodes CSAGLGETQYF.

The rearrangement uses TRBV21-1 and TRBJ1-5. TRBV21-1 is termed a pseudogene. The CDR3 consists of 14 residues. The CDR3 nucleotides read TGTGCCAGCAGCAAAGCGGCGGTCTATCAGCCCCAGCATTTT. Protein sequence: CASSKAAVYQPQHF.

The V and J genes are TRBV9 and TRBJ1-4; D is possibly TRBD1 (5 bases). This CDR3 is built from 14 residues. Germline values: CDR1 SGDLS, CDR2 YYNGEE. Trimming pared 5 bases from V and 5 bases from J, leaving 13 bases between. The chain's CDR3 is CASSPGGANEKLFF. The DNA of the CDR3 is TGTGCCAGCAGTCCCGGTGGGGCCAATGAAAAACTGTTTTTT.

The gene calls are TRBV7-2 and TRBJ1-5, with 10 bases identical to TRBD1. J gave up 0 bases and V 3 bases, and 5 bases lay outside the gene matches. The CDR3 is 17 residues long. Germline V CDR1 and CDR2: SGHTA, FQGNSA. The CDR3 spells CASSFRTGGYSNQPQHF. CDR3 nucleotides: TGTGCCAGCAGCTTCCGGACAGGGGGTTATAGCAATCAGCCCCAGCATTTT.

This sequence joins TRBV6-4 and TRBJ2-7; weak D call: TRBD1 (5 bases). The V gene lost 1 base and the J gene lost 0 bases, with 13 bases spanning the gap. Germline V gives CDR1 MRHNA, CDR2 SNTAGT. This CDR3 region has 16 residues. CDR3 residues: CASSDLGRTTSYEQYF. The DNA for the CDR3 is TGTGCCAGCAGTGACTTGGGCAGGACAACCTCCTACGAGCAGTACTTC.

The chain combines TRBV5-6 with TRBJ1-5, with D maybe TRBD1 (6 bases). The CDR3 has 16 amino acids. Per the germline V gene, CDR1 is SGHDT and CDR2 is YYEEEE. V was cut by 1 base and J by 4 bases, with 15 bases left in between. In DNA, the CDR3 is TGTGCCAGCAGCTTGCGGGCCACAGGGAATAATCAGCCCCAGCATTTT. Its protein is CASSLRATGNNQPQHF. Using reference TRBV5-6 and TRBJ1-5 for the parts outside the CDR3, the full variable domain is DAGVTQSPTHLIKTRGQQVTLRCSPKSGHDTVSWYQQALGQGPQFIFQYYEEEERQRGNFPDRFSGHQFPNYSSELNVNALLLGDSALYLCASSLRATGNNQPQHFGDGTRLSIL.

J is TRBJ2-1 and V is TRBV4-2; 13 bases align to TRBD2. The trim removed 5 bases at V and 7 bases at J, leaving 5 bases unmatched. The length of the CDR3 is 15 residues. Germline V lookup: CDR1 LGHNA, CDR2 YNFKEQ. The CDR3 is CASSYRLAGGNEQFF. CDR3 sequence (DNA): TGTGCCAGCAGCTATAGACTAGCGGGGGGTAATGAGCAGTTCTTC.

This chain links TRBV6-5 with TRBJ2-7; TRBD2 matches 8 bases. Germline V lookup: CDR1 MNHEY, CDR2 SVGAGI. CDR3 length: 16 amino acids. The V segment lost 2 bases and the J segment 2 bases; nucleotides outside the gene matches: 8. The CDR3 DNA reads TGTGCCAGCAGTTACACCGGGGGGGCGGGGGCCTACGAGCAGTACTTC. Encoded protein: CASSYTGGAGAYEQYF.